This T cell receptor (beta chain) was recovered during a study of blood T cell repertoires in COVID-19 (dated by TCRdb to 2019 to 2021). General notes on the study: The collaborator samples originated in the United States, Italy and Spain and spanned the acute and convalescent phases of COVID-19. The material from the prospective study consisted of cDNA or gDNA derived from T cells, B-cell-depleted T cells, or PBMCs. Subjects who had been exposed to COVID-19, were actively infected with it, or had recovered from it provided the deeply sampled blood TCRbeta repertoires that made up the dataset. The repertoires were released in a freely available public database meant as a resource for research on the immune response to SARS-CoV-2. Samples came from the ongoing ImmuneRACE study (first 160 participants) plus 1,254 subjects from 6 global collaborators. A de-identified subject ID, COVID-19 status, age in years and sex were almost always included in the sample metadata. Where HLA class I and class II types were available, the types were taken from metadata supplied by the sample provider, not from assay-based typing. Overall study results and their limits: How much clinical and demographic metadata was included differed by source and by participant, and the metadata was provided uncurated.

Another Seattle source contributed samples from volunteer blood donors who had recovered from COVID-19. Collaborating institutions collected whole blood in K2EDTA tubes following their own protocols. For TCRbeta analysis, collaborator samples were shipped as frozen whole blood, as isolated PBMCs, or as DNA extracted from either sample type. Remarks on this clone: It has no known antigen specificity. No base-level quality is on record; no much larger clone is a single base apart.

The immunoSEQ Assay, a bias-controlled multiplex PCR, was used to amplify TCRbeta CDR3 regions from genomic DNA. Per the authors' processing: Within the assay, amplification of reference gene primers was used to estimate how many nucleated cells each sample contained. To quantify the absolute abundance of each unique TCRbeta CDR3 rearrangement, sequence reads were collapsed and filtered. For each sample, productive Simpson clonality was calculated by taking the square root of Simpson's diversity index across productive rearrangements. The immuneACCESS repertoire file appears here via TCRdb, limited to in-frame rearrangements. These files lack a portion of the clones; in checked studies, under half of the deficit traces to unresolved V genes, and the cause of the others is not known. V, J and clone size were drawn from that table, and D and trimming were deduced from the DNA. The sample has about 170,000 clones on record, just under 85% of them singletons. The top ten hold 6% to 9% of the sample.

The germline V gene (reference sequence) provides CDR1 LNHDA and CDR2 SQIVND. The cysteine opens and the phenylalanine closes a CDR3 of 15 amino acids. The retained sequence is limited to the CDR3, 45 bases, with the frame set at the first base. Here V drops 5 bases and J drops 5 bases, and the junction holds 8 bases not matched to any gene. Sequencing was done on a sample of peripheral blood. The receptor comes from a man aged 35 to 55 who had recovered from COVID-19. This receptor chain uses TRBV19 and TRBJ2-3, with 9 bases aligning to TRBD1. The sequenced DNA is TGTGCCAGTAGTCTACGGACAGGGGTGGTAGATACGCAGTATTTT. The resulting protein is CASSLRTGVVDTQYF. Reference TRBV19 and TRBJ2-3 proteins supply the regions before and after the CDR3; the full variable domain is: DGGITQSPKYLFRKEGQNVTLSCEQNLNHDAMYWYRQDPGQGLRLIYYSQIVNDFQKGDIAEGYSVSREKKESFPLTVTSAQKNPTAFYLCASSLRTGVVDTQYFGPGTRLTVL.